This T cell receptor beta chain derives from a study of blood T cell repertoires in COVID-19. Study-wide context: PBMCs, B-cell-depleted T cells, or T cells provided the cDNA or gDNA that made up the material.

Method: immunoSEQ multiplex PCR; TCRdb's copy keeps in-frame clones and lacks some. The sample consists of a few hundred thousand clones, about 79% of them appearing once. Looked up from germline, CDR1 is LNHDA and CDR2 is SQIVND (reference sequence). The CDR3 extends over 13 amino acids. The V end was cut by 4 bases, the J end by 1 base, with 7 bases between. Sequencing was carried out using PBMCs or T cells enriched from blood (not recorded which). J is TRBJ1-1 and V is TRBV19; no clear D gene. The origin of this receptor is a woman in her fifties or sixties who had recovered from COVID-19. CDR3 loop: CASSTSGNTEAFF. The CDR3 DNA reads TGTGCCAGTAGTACTTCAGGGAACACTGAAGCTTTCTTT.